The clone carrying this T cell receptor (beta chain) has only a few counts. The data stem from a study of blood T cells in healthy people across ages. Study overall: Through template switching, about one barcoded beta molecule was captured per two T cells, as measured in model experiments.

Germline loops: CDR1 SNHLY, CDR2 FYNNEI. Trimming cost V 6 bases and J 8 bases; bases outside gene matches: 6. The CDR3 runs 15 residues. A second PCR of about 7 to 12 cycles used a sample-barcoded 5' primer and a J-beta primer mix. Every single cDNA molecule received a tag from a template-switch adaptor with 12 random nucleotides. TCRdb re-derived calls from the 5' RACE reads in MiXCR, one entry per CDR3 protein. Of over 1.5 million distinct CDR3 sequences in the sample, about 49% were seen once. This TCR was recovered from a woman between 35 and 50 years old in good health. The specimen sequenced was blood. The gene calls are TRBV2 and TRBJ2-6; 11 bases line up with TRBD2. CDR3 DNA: TGTGCCAGCAGCCTGCTAGCGGGGGGTACCAACGTCCTGACTTTC. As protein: CASSLLAGGTNVLTF.